Below are 5 T cell receptor beta chains sequenced from a single sample in a study of cytomegalovirus exposure and HLA in healthy donors. PCR employed 60 Vbeta and 13 Jbeta primers. Only in-frame clones appear in the TCRdb table, and some are missing; sequencing was by immunoSEQ multiplex PCR. The table shows approximately 150,000 clones, with roughly 81% occurring only once. Material for sequencing was PBMCs. The receptors were sampled from a girl aged 10 to 17 in good health and CMV-seropositive.

The chain combines TRBV7-9 with TRBJ1-3; D remains ambiguous. Per germline, CDR1 SEHNR and CDR2 FQNEAQ (reference sequence). The CDR3 runs to 14 residues. V was shortened by 3 bases and J by 0 bases, with 6 bases between the two germline ends. Written as DNA, the CDR3 is TGTGCCAGCAGCTTCGGTAACTCTGGAAACACCATATATTTT. Encoded protein: CASSFGNSGNTIYF.

The gene calls are TRBV2 and TRBJ2-2; perhaps TRBD2 as D (6 bases). Germline values: CDR1 SNHLY, CDR2 FYNNEI. Trimming removed 8 bases at V and 2 bases at J, with 18 bases between. CDR3 length: 16 amino acids. The CDR3 nucleotides read TGTGCCAGCGAACGGGGGAGTCATTCTAACACCGGGGAGCTGTTTTTT. It codes for CASERGSHSNTGELFF.

The chain has TRBV9 and TRBJ1-1; no reliable D call. Germline values: CDR1 SGDLS, CDR2 YYNGEE. V was trimmed by 4 bases and J by 3 bases, leaving 13 bases between them. The CDR3 contains 14 residues. The CDR3 protein is CASSLTPTYTEAFF. As DNA, the CDR3 is TGTGCCAGCAGCCTGACACCAACTTACACTGAAGCTTTCTTT.

J is TRBJ2-1 and V is TRBV6-5; 7 nucleotides agree with TRBD1. V lost 2 bases to trimming and J lost 4 bases; unmatched junction nucleotides: 2. This CDR3 comprises 14 residues. Germline V lookup: CDR1 MNHEY, CDR2 SVGAGI. The chain's CDR3 is CASSYEGQYNEQFF. Here the CDR3 DNA reads TGTGCCAGCAGTTACGAGGGACAGTACAATGAGCAGTTCTTC.

V usage is TRBV5-4 and J usage is TRBJ1-1; 7 bases fit TRBD1. The ends lost 4 bases at V and 9 bases at J; junction bases unmatched: 6. Germline CDR1 is SGHNT and CDR2 is YYREEE (reference sequence). This CDR3 is built from 12 residues. The CDR3 coding sequence is TGTGCCAGCAGCCAGGAGGGGGCGCAAGCTTTCTTT. Translating gives CASSQEGAQAFF. Supplemented by reference TRBV5-4 and TRBJ1-1, the full variable domain reads ETGVTQSPTHLIKTRGQQVTLRCSSQSGHNTVSWYQQALGQGPQFIFQYYREEENGRGNFPPRFSGLQFPNYSSELNVNALELDDSALYLCASSQEGAQAFFGQGTRLTVV.